What follows are 24 T cell receptor beta chains derived from one specimen sequenced in a study of tumor and adjacent non-tumor tissue in lung cancer. The template was RNA from unsorted bulk tissue. Distant lung tissue was collected more than 3 cm away from the tumor edge. The library came from three nested PCR rounds adapted from ARM-PCR protocols. One entry per CDR3 protein results from TCRdb running MiXCR on the multiplex PCR reads. The data hold tens of thousands of distinct CDR3 sequences, with about 80% observed a single time. The sample comprised distant non-tumor lung tissue. These receptors all stem from a man in his sixties or seventies with non-small cell lung cancer.

Concerning this clonotype: One end of the junction does not line up with germline, which may come from a read error. The chain joins TRBV11-2 to TRBJ2-2; TRBD1 agrees at 7 bases. This CDR3 is 16 amino acids long. The germline gives CDR1 SGHAT, CDR2 FQNNGV. The CDR3 nucleotides are TGTGCCGGCAGCTTAATGGACACAGGGGTTGCCGGGGAGCTGTTCTTT. It codes for CAGSLMDTGVAGELFF.

Of note for this clonotype: The conserved closing phenylalanine or tryptophan is absent in this CDR3, likely reflecting a read error. V and J are TRBV20-1 and TRBJ2-7; the match to TRBD2 covers 8 bases. This CDR3 is 15 amino acids long. Germline CDR1 DFQATT, CDR2 SNEGSKA (reference sequence). The CDR3 here is CSVRVGLAGTYEQYL. The CDR3, as DNA: TGCAGTGTTAGAGTAGGACTAGCTGGGACCTACGAGCAGTACCTC.

With regard to this clonotype: The junction departs from the called germline gene at one end, perhaps through a read error. The CDR3, as DNA: TGTGCCAGCAGCACTACAGGGTTTGCACTCGGGAACACTGAGGCTTTCTTT. Amino acid sequence: CASSTTGFALGNTEAFF. The V gene is TRBV5-4, the J gene TRBJ1-1; D perhaps matches TRBD1 (6 bases). Germline CDR1 is SGHNT and CDR2 is YYREEE (reference sequence). The CDR3 length is 17 residues.

As concerns this clonotype: At one of its ends the junction is not consistent with the germline gene, which may arise from a read error. The chain is built from TRBV6-6 and TRBJ2-7; no clear D gene. The CDR3 totals 14 residues. Per the germline V gene, CDR1 is MNHNY and CDR2 is SVGAGI (reference sequence). The CDR3 nucleotides read TGTGCCATCAGTTACGGCGGCCTTCCCTACGAGCAGCACTTC. As protein: CAISYGGLPYEQHF.

This chain uses TRBV29-1 with TRBJ1-2, with no clear D. Between the trimmed V and J ends, which lost 6 bases and 5 bases, there was a span of 28 bases. This CDR3 contains 17 residues. The V gene's germline CDR1 is SQVTM and CDR2 ANQGSEA. CDR3 sequence (DNA): TGCAGCGTAATTTCCCCGGGTGTCAATGGAGGTAGTTATGGCTACACCTTC. Translation: CSVISPGVNGGSYGYTF.

Of note for this clonotype: At one boundary the junction diverges from the germline segment, which might be a read error. V is TRBV6-2 or TRBV6-3 and J is TRBJ2-4, with a tentative D call TRBD1 (6 bases). CDR1 is MNHEY and CDR2 is SVGEGT in the germline V gene. The CDR3 runs 14 residues. The CDR3: CASGPVTGKNIQYF. CDR3 bases: TGTGCCAGCGGACCGGTCACAGGGAAAAACATACAGTACTTC.

This clonotype came up once. A read error may account for a junction end that differs from germline. The chain recombines TRBV5-4 with TRBJ2-7; 10 positions agree with TRBD1. The CDR3 sequence is 15 residues long. The V gene's germline CDR1 is SGHNT and CDR2 YYREEE (reference sequence). DNA for the CDR3: TGTCCCAGTAGCTTCCGTGGGACAGGGGTAAAGGAACAGTACTTC. This encodes CPSSFRGTGVKEQYF.

As concerns this clonotype: One end of the junction varies from germline; a read error may be responsible. The genes are TRBV11-3 and TRBJ2-1; a weak D match, TRBD1 (6 bases). Germline CDR1 is SGHNT and CDR2 is YENEEA. This CDR3 is 16 amino acids long. The CDR3 sequence: CASSLDPTGGRGEQLF. The DNA for the CDR3 is TGTGCCAGCAGTTTAGATCCCACTGGGGGCAGGGGTGAGCAGTTGTTC.

On this clonotype: A read error may be the cause here, since a much bigger clone is one base away. This chain uses TRBV28 with TRBJ1-1; 12 bases are shared with TRBD1. Germline lookup yields CDR1 MDHEN and CDR2 SYDVKM. Trimming at V came to 1 base and at J to 4 bases, leaving 4 bases not matched to a gene. The CDR3 extends over 16 amino acids. The CDR3 reads CASSLSGQGAITEAFF. In DNA form, the CDR3 reads TGTGCCAGCAGTTTATCGGGACAGGGGGCGATCACTGAAGCTTTCTTT.

Regarding this clonotype: At one of its ends the junction is not consistent with the germline gene, which may arise from a read error. The CDR3 loop reads CASSPLLVYNEQLF. The DNA of the CDR3 is TGTGCCAGCAGCCCTCTTTTGGTCTACAATGAGCAGTTATTC. The gene calls are TRBV11-1 and TRBJ2-1; D call uncertain. CDR1 is SGHAT and CDR2 is FQDESV in the germline V gene (reference sequence). The CDR3 sequence is 14 residues long.

This clonotype has a count of ten or more. V usage is TRBV6-2 or TRBV6-3 and J usage is TRBJ1-6, with D hard to call. The V end lost 5 bases, the J end lost 7 bases, and 15 bases lay between the germline ends. The germline CDR1 and CDR2 sequences are MNHEY and SVGEGT. The CDR3 length is 15 residues. CDR3 sequence (DNA): TGTGCCAGCAGTAATCCTCGTGCTCTAAATTCACCCCTCCACTTT. Translating it yields CASSNPRALNSPLHF.

The chain employs TRBV7-8 and TRBJ2-7; D possibly matches TRBD1 or TRBD2 (6 bases each). Germline loops: CDR1 SGHVS, CDR2 FQNEAQ. V was trimmed by 6 bases and J by 7 bases, leaving 22 bases between them. This CDR3 has 15 amino acids. CDR3 residues: CASSFIRGIAGEQYF. Written as DNA, the CDR3 is TGTGCCAGCAGTTTCATCAGGGGTATCGCGGGAGAGCAGTACTTC.

The rearrangement joins TRBV6-1 to TRBJ2-3; maybe TRBD2 (5 bases). The CDR3 is 12 amino acids. The germline V gene encodes CDR1 MNHNS and CDR2 SASEGT. In DNA, the CDR3 is TGTGACACTAGTGAATCCAGTTTTACGCAGTATTTT. Translation gives CDTSESSFTQYF.

On this clonotype itself: One end of the junction fails to match germline, which may point to a read error. This CDR3 is CSISDRTSNEKLFF. DNA of the CDR3: TGTTCCATCAGCGACAGAACAAGTAATGAAAAACTGTTTTTT. This chain joins TRBV10-3 and TRBJ1-4; possible D gene TRBD1, 5 bases. The germline V gene has CDR1 ENHRY and CDR2 SYGVKD. CDR3 length: 14 amino acids.

The chain links TRBV2 to TRBJ2-1; D unclear. The V end was cut by 8 bases, the J end by 6 bases, with 14 bases between. Germline V CDR1 and CDR2: SNHLY, FYNNEI. The CDR3 spans 13 residues. CDR3 region: CASVPRNFNEQFF. The CDR3, as DNA: TGTGCCAGCGTCCCTAGGAACTTCAATGAGCAGTTCTTC.

A word on this clonotype: One end of the junction is discordant with germline, which a read error may explain. The V gene is TRBV5-1, the J gene TRBJ1-2, with 8 bases fitting TRBD1. The CDR3 is 16 amino acids. Germline V lookup: CDR1 SGHRS, CDR2 YFSETQ. CDR3: CTSSSGGQGLHYGYTF. The CDR3 DNA follows: TGCACCAGCAGCTCAGGAGGACAGGGCCTGCACTATGGCTACACCTTC.

Note on this clonotype: One end of the junction fails to match germline, which may point to a read error. J is TRBJ2-4 and V is TRBV18; no clear D. The CDR3 covers 18 residues. Germline CDR1 is KGHSH and CDR2 is LQKENI. The CDR3 protein is CASLPPANLLVAKNIQYF. The CDR3 nucleotides are TGTGCCAGCTTACCACCCGCGAACCTACTGGTAGCCAAAAACATTCAGTACTTC.

Details on this clonotype: One end of the junction varies from germline; a read error may be responsible. V is TRBV11-2 and J is TRBJ2-7, with D unclear. Per germline, CDR1 SGHAT and CDR2 FQNNGV. This CDR3 has 14 amino acids. As DNA, the CDR3 is TGTACCAGCAGATTAGTTGGTTGGGATCGAGAGAAGTACTTC. This gives the protein CTSRLVGWDREKYF.

For this clonotype: One end of the junction is discordant with germline, which a read error may explain. The chain has TRBV11-3 and TRBJ1-1, with D possibly being TRBD1 (6 bases). The germline CDR1 and CDR2 sequences are SGHNT and YENEEA. This CDR3 has 15 residues. The CDR3 spells CTSSPATAGDTEAFF. CDR3 nucleotides: TGTACCAGCAGCCCCGCCACCGCAGGGGACACTGAAGCCTTCTTT.

The rearrangement joins TRBV6-6 to TRBJ2-7, with D possibly TRBD1 on 5 matching bases. The CDR3 is 16 residues long. V was cut by 1 base and J by 2 bases, with 15 bases left in between. The germline V gene has CDR1 MNHNY and CDR2 SVGAGI (reference sequence). CDR3 DNA sequence: TGTGCCAGCAGTTACTTAGAGACCCGACAGACCTACGAGCAGTACTTC. Its translation: CASSYLETRQTYEQYF.

This rearrangement joins TRBV29-1 to TRBJ2-1; 12 bases map to TRBD2. Germline assignment: CDR1 SQVTM and CDR2 ANQGSEA. The CDR3 consists of 13 residues. The V gene end was trimmed by 4 bases and the J gene end by 9 bases; junction bases not matched to a gene: 4. This chain's CDR3 is CSVGLAGVGEQFF. The CDR3 nucleotides read TGCAGCGTTGGACTAGCGGGAGTGGGTGAGCAGTTCTTC.

Turning to this clonotype: A junction boundary mismatches the germline segment, possibly from a read error. J is TRBJ2-6 and V is TRBV5-1; D is uncertain. The CDR3 is made up of 14 amino acids. Germline CDR1 SGHRS, CDR2 YFSETQ. The CDR3 DNA reads as TGCGTCAGCAGCCCCAGCTTTGGGGCCAACGTCCTGACTTTC. Protein: CVSSPSFGANVLTF.

Points on this clonotype: At one boundary the junction diverges from the germline segment, which might be a read error. The V call is TRBV6-5, the J call TRBJ2-1, with D unclear. The CDR3 contains 15 residues. CDR1 and CDR2 (germline): MNHEY, SVGAGI. CDR3 DNA sequence: TGCGCCAGAAGTCGCTCGACTGGTCCCTACAATGAGCAGTTCTTC. It encodes CARSRSTGPYNEQFF.

The chain recombines TRBV6-2 or TRBV6-3 with TRBJ2-6; D gene ambiguous. Germline assignment: CDR1 MNHEY and CDR2 SVGEGT. Trimming took off 9 bases at V and 4 bases at J, with 7 bases between the two ends. This CDR3 is built from 12 residues. The CDR3 loop reads CASPTGANVLTF. The CDR3 DNA follows: TGTGCCAGTCCCACCGGGGCCAACGTCCTGACTTTC.